Listed below are T cell receptor beta chains from one sample, sequenced in a study of neurological immune-mediated disorders. Each CDR3 protein gets one entry after TCRdb re-called the 5' RACE reads with MiXCR. The sample consists of about 84,000 distinct CDR3 sequences, approximately 10% of them appearing once. The sequencing input was PBMCs. The source of these receptors is a middle-aged man in good health. Both conserved end residues are part of each CDR3. A D gene is named only where the DNA matches it firmly. Some rows have no size entry. The others give once, few or many, or a class for an expanded clone.

>many|TRBV20-1|14|-|TRBJ1-5
TGCAGTGCTATCGGGGGGGGTAGCAATCAGCCCCAGCATTTT
CSAIGGGSNQPQHF
>many|TRBV27|14|-|TRBJ1-1
TGTGCCAGTAGGGAGGGCAGACCCAACACTGAAGCTTTCTTT
CASREGRPNTEAFF
>many|TRBV29-1|13|-|TRBJ2-5
TGCAGCGTTGAAAAACAGGGAGGGGAGACCCAGTACTTC
CSVEKQGGETQYF
>many|TRBV20-1|15|TRBD2|TRBJ2-1
TGCAGTGCTAGAGATAATAGCGGGTACTACAATGAGCAGTTCTTC
CSARDNSGYYNEQFF
>many|TRBV4-1|17|TRBD1|TRBJ2-2
TGCGCCAGCAGTCGTCGTTCCGGGACAGGGAACACCGGGGAGCTGTTTTTT
CASSRRSGTGNTGELFF
>many|TRBV15|17|-|TRBJ2-7
TGTGCCACCAGCAGAGACGTCTCGCGGGTGAAAGCCTACGAGCAGTACTTC
CATSRDVSRVKAYEQYF
>many|TRBV10-1|16|TRBD2|TRBJ2-2
TGCGCCAGCAGCGTGGGGGCTAGCGGGAGTGGTGGTGTGCTGTTTTTT
CASSVGASGSGGVLFF
>-|TRBV7-9|12|-|TRBJ1-5
TGTGCCAGCAGCCCTCGTGAGGGAGCCCAGCATTTT
CASSPREGAQHF
>many|TRBV24-1|12|-|TRBJ1-3
TGTGCCACCAGCACAAACGGAAACACCATATATTTT
CATSTNGNTIYF
>many|TRBV11-2|16|-|TRBJ2-3
TGTGCCAGCAGCTACCTAATTGGCGCTGCCACAGATACGCAGTATTTT
CASSYLIGAATDTQYF
>many|TRBV2|15|TRBD1|TRBJ1-2
TGTGCCAGCCTGGGACAGGGGGCTAGTGACTATGGCTACACCTTC
CASLGQGASDYGYTF
>many|TRBV5-1|14|TRBD1|TRBJ1-2
TGCGCCAGCAGCACAGGACAGGGGACCTATGGCTACACCTTC
CASSTGQGTYGYTF
>many|TRBV20-1|13|TRBD2|TRBJ2-1
TGCAGTACTCGGCGCGGGAGGGTCAATGAGCAGTTCTTC
CSTRRGRVNEQFF
>-|TRBV18|13|-|TRBJ1-5
TGTGCCAGCTCACTAATCAACAATCAGCCCCAGCATTTT
CASSLINNQPQHF
>many|TRBV7-8|13|-|TRBJ1-6
TGTGCCAGTGTAGGGGCAGGGAATTCACCCCTCCACTTT
CASVGAGNSPLHF
>many|TRBV5-1|14|-|TRBJ2-3
TGCGCCAGCAGCGAACAGGGTTTAACAGATACGCAGTATTTT
CASSEQGLTDTQYF
>-|TRBV30|13|-|TRBJ1-1
TGTGCCTGGAGGGAGCGGACTTACACTGAAGCTTTCTTT
CAWRERTYTEAFF
>-|TRBV9|14|-|TRBJ2-4
TGTGCCAGCAGCGTAAGGGCGGGCAGGGACATTCAGTACTTC
CASSVRAGRDIQYF
>medium-sized|TRBV20-1|13|-|TRBJ2-7
TGCAGTGCTAGAGACCGAGGGGGAGGCGAGCAGTACTTC
CSARDRGGGEQYF
>many|TRBV5-6|13|-|TRBJ2-3
TGTGCCAGCAGTCGTGAGGGCACAGATACGCAGTATTTT
CASSREGTDTQYF
>many|TRBV14|16|TRBD1|TRBJ2-1
TGTGCCAGCAGCCATTTACCCGGACAGGGTTGGAATGAGCAGTTCTTC
CASSHLPGQGWNEQFF
>many|TRBV6-5|14|TRBD1|TRBJ1-1
TGTGCCAGCAGGGACAGGGTTTGGAACACTGAAGCTTTCTTT
CASRDRVWNTEAFF